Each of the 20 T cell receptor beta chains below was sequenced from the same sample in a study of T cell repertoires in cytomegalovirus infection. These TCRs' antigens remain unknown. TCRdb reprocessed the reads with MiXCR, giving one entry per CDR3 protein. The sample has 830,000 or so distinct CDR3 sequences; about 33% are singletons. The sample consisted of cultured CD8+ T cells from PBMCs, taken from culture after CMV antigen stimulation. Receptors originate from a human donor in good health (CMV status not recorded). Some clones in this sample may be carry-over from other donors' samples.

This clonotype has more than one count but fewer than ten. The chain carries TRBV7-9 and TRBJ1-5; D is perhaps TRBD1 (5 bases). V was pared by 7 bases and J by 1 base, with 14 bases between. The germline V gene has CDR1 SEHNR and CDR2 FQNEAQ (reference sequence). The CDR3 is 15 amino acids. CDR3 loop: CASTSDTPSNQPQHF. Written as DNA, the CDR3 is TGTGCCAGCACCTCGGACACCCCGAGCAATCAGCCCCAGCATTTT. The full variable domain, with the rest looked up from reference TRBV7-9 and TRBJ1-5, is DTGVSQNPRHKITKRGQNVTFRCDPISEHNRLYWYRQTLGQGPEFLTYFQNEAQLEKSRLLSDRFSAERPKGSFSTLEIQRTEQGDSAMYLCASTSDTPSNQPQHFGDGTRLSIL.

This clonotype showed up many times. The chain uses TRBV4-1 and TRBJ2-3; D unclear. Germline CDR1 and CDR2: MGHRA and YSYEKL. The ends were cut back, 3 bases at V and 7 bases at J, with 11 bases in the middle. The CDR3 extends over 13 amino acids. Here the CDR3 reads CASSHPVGYTQYF. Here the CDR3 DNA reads TGCGCCAGCAGCCATCCCGTGGGATATACGCAGTATTTT.

The CDR3 here is CSARPPLAGFSYEQYF. CDR3 coding DNA: TGCAGTGCTAGACCTCCGCTAGCGGGGTTCTCCTACGAGCAGTACTTC. V gene TRBV20-1 combines with J gene TRBJ2-7; 9 bases fit TRBD2. This CDR3 has 16 amino acids. Germline V gives CDR1 DFQATT, CDR2 SNEGSKA (reference sequence). The V segment lost 2 bases and the J segment 0 bases; nucleotides outside the gene matches: 8.

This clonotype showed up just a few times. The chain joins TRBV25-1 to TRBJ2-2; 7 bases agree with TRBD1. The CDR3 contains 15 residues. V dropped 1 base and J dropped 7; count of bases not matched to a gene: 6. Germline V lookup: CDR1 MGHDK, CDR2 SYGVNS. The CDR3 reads CASSEFEGAGGELFF. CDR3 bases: TGTGCCAGCAGTGAATTCGAGGGGGCCGGCGGGGAGCTGTTTTTT.

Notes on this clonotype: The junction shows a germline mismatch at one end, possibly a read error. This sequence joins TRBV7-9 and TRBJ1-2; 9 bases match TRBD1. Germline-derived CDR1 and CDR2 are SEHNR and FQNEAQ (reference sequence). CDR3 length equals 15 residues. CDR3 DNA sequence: TGTGCCAGCAGCGGCTGGGACAGGGATTCCTATAGCTACACCTTC. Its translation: CASSGWDRDSYSYTF. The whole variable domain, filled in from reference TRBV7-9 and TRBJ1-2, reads DTGVSQNPRHKITKRGQNVTFRCDPISEHNRLYWYRQTLGQGPEFLTYFQNEAQLEKSRLLSDRFSAERPKGSFSTLEIQRTEQGDSAMYLCASSGWDRDSYSYTFGSGTRLTVV.

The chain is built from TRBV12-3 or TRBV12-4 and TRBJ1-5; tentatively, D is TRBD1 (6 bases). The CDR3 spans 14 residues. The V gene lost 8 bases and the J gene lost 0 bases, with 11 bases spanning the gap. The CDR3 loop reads CASGLGGSNQPQHF. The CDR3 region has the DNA TGTGCCAGCGGACTAGGGGGTAGCAATCAGCCCCAGCATTTT.

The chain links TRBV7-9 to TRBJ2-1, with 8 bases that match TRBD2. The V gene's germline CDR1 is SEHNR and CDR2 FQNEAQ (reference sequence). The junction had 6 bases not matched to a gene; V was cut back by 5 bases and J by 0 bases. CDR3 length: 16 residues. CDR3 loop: CASSPPGTSSYNEQFF. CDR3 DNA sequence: TGTGCCAGCAGCCCCCCTGGGACTAGCTCCTACAATGAGCAGTTCTTC.

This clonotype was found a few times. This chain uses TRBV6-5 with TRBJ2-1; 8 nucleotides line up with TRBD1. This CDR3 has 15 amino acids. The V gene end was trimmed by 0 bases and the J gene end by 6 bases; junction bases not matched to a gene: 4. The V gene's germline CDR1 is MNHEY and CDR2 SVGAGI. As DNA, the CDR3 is TGTGCCAGCAGTTACTCCCAGGGGGCCTTCAATGAGCAGTTCTTC. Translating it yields CASSYSQGAFNEQFF.

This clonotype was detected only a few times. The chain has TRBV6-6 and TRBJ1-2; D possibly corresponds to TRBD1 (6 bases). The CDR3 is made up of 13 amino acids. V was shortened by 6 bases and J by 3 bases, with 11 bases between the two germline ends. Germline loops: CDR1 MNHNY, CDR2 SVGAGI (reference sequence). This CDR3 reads CASSPGHDYGYTF. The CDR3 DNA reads TGTGCCAGCAGCCCGGGACACGACTATGGCTACACCTTC.

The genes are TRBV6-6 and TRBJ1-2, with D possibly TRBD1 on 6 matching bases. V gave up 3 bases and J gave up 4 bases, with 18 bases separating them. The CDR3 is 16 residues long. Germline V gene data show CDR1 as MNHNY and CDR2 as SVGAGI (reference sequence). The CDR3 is CASSYTPPGQLYGYTF. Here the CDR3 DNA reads TGTGCCAGCAGTTATACCCCCCCAGGACAGCTCTATGGCTACACCTTC.

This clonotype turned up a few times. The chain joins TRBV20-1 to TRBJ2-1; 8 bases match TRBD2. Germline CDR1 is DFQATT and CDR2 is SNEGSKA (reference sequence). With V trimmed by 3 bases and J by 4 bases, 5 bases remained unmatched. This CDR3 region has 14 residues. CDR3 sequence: CSASYGGDYNEQFF. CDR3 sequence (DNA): TGCAGTGCTAGTTACGGGGGGGATTACAATGAGCAGTTCTTC.

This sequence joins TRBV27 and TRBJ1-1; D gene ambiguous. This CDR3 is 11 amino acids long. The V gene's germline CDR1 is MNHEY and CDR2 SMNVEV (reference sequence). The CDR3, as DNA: TGTGTGACGGAAGAGGGCACTGAAGCTTTCTTT. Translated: CVTEEGTEAFF.

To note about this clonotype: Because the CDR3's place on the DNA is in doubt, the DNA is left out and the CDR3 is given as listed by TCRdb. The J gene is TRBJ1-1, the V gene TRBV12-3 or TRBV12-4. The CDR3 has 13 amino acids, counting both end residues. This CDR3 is CASSSSVRGHAFF.

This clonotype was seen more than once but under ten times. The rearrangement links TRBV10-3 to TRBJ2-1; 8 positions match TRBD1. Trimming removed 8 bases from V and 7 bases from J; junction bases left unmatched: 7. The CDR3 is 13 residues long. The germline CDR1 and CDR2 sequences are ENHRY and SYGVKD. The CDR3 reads CAIPGTGQNEQFF. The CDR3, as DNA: TGTGCCATCCCGGGGACAGGTCAGAATGAGCAGTTCTTC.

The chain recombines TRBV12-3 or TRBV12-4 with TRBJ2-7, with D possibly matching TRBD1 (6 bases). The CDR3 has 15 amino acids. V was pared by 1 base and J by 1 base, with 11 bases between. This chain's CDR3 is CASSLGPGVSYEQYF. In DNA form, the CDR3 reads TGTGCCAGCAGTTTAGGGCCAGGGGTGTCCTACGAGCAGTACTTC.

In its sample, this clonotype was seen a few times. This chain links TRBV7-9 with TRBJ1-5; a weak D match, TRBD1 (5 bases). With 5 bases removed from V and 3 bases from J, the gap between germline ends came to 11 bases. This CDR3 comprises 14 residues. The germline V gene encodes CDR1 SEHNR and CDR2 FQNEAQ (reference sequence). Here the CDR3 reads CASSPGRDNQPQHF. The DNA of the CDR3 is TGTGCCAGCAGCCCGGGACGGGACAATCAGCCCCAGCATTTT.

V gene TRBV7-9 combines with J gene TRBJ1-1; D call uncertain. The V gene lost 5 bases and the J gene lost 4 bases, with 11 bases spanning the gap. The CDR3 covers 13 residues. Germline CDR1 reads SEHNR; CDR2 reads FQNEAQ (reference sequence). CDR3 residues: CASSQEGPTEAFF. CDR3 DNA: TGTGCCAGCAGCCAGGAGGGCCCCACTGAAGCTTTCTTT.

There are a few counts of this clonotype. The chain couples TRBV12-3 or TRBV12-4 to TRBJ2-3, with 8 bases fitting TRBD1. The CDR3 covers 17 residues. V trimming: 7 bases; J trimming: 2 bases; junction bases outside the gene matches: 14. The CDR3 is CASTWVQGALFTDTQYF. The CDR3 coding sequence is TGTGCCAGCACCTGGGTGCAGGGGGCGCTTTTCACAGATACGCAGTATTTT.

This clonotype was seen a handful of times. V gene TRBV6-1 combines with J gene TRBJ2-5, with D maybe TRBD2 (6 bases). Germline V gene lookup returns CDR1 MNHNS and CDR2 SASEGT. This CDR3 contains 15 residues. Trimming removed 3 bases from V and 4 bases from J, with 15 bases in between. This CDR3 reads CASSEIPGLAETQYF. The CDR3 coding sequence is TGTGCCAGCAGTGAGATACCGGGACTTGCAGAGACCCAGTACTTC.

The CDR3 nucleotides are TGTGCCAGCAGTGGACACTATAATTCACCCCTCCACTTT. Translation gives CASSGHYNSPLHF. This rearrangement joins TRBV12-3 or TRBV12-4 to TRBJ1-6; possibly TRBD1 for D (5 bases). Trimming pared 5 bases from V and 3 bases from J, leaving 5 bases between. The CDR3 contains 13 residues.